This TCR beta chain was recorded in a study of tumor-infiltrating lymphocytes in primary liver carcinoma. The overall study: Through surgical resection, the patients' primary liver carcinoma was treated.

The CDR3 is made up of 15 amino acids. V lost 5 bases to trimming and J lost 7 bases, with 21 bases between them. The germline gives CDR1 SGHAT, CDR2 FQNNGV. The input was about 500 ng total RNA; TCR beta cDNA was made from it with a constant-region primer. Slightly modified ARM-PCR, run as three nested multiplex PCR rounds, produced the TCR beta libraries. The opening two PCR rounds, ten to eleven cycles each, paired TRBV1-TRBV30 forward primers with a C-beta reverse primer. TCRdb fed the multiplex PCR reads into MiXCR, producing one record per CDR3 protein. This sample has about 320,000 distinct CDR3 sequences; roughly 60% occur once, and the top ten carry 15% to 20%. The sample holds many counts of this clonotype. They got blood RNA out of unsorted whole blood and also pulled out germline DNA.

The sample comprised peripheral blood. The chain carries TRBV11-2 and TRBJ2-7, with a tentative D call TRBD2 (5 bases). The receptor was isolated from a woman aged 25 to 45 with primary liver carcinoma and hepatitis B virus infection. The CDR3 is CASSPQPAVSGEQYF. For the CDR3, the DNA is TGTGCCAGCAGCCCTCAGCCGGCGGTTTCGGGAGAGCAGTACTTC.